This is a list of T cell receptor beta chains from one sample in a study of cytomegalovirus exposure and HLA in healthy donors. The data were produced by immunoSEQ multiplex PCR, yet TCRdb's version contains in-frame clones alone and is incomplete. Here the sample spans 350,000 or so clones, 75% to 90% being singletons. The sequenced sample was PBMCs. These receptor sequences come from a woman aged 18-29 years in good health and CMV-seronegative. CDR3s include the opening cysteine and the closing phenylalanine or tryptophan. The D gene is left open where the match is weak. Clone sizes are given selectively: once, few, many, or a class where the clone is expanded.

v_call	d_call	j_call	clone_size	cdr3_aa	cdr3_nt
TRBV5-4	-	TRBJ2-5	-	CASSPDSGASETQYF	TGTGCCAGCAGCCCTGATTCAGGGGCCTCAGAGACCCAGTACTTC
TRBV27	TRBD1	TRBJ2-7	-	CASSRSQQGYEQYF	TGTGCCAGCAGCCGCTCGCAACAGGGGTACGAGCAGTACTTC
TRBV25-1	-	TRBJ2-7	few	CASSEWGTSEQYF	TGTGCCAGCAGTGAATGGGGGACATCCGAGCAGTACTTC
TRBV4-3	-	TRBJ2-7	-	CASSPGQGLVEQYF	TGCGCCAGCAGCCCGGGCCAGGGACTTGTCGAGCAGTACTTC
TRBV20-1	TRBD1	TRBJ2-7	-	CSARTDRGQYF	TGCAGTGCTAGAACCGACAGGGGGCAGTACTTC
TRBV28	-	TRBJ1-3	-	CASSLSPKSSGNTIYF	TGTGCCAGCAGTTTATCCCCCAAGAGCTCTGGAAACACCATATATTTT
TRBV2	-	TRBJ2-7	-	CASSEPPGIGEQYF	TGTGCCAGCAGTGAACCCCCGGGGATCGGCGAGCAGTACTTC
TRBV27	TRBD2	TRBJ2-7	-	CASSLRLAEHYEQYF	TGTGCCAGCAGTTTGCGGCTAGCGGAACACTACGAGCAGTACTTC
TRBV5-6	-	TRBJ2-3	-	CASSFRGLSTDTQYF	TGTGCCAGCAGCTTTCGGGGATTGAGCACAGATACGCAGTATTTT
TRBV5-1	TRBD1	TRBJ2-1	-	CASSIGQGANNEQFF	TGCGCCAGCAGCATAGGACAGGGGGCGAATAATGAGCAGTTCTTC
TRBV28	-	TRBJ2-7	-	CASSLMQGAQNEQYF	TGTGCCAGCAGTTTAATGCAGGGCGCACAGAACGAGCAGTACTTC
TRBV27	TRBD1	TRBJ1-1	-	CASSSATGSSTEAFF	TGTGCCAGCAGTTCCGCGACAGGGTCTTCAACTGAAGCTTTCTTT
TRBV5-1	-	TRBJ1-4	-	CASSRAGITNEKLFF	TGCGCCAGCAGCCGCGCTGGTATAACTAATGAAAAACTGTTTTTT
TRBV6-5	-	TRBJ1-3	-	CASSYVEGGNTIYF	TGTGCCAGCAGTTACGTGGAGGGTGGAAACACCATATATTTT
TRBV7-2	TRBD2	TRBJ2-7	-	CASSSPGSGGSLFSYEQYF	TGTGCCAGCAGCTCCCCTGGCTCGGGCGGGAGCCTCTTTAGCTACGAGCAGTACTTC
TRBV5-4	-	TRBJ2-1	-	CASSLGVGTYNEQFF	TGTGCCAGCAGCTTAGGGGTGGGTACCTACAATGAGCAGTTCTTC
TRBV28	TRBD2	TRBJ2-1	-	CASSPPTSGRGNEQFF	TGTGCCAGCAGCCCCCCCACTAGCGGGAGAGGGAATGAGCAGTTCTTC
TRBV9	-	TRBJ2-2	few	CASSAEGQGELFF	TGTGCCAGCAGCGCGGAGGGACAGGGGGAGCTGTTTTTT
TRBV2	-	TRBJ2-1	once	CASNGFRYNEQFF	TGTGCCAGCAACGGGTTCCGATACAATGAGCAGTTCTTC
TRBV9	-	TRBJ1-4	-	CASSVAGGSEKLFF	TGTGCCAGCAGCGTAGCAGGAGGGAGTGAAAAACTGTTTTTT
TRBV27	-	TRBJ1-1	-	CASSLGLTARRTEAFF	TGTGCCAGCAGTTTAGGGCTGACAGCCCGCCGTACTGAAGCTTTCTTT
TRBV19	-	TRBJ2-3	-	CASGKADTQYF	TGTGCCAGCGGGAAAGCAGATACGCAGTATTTT
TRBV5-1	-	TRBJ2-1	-	CASSWMAGDNEQFF	TGCGCCAGCAGCTGGATGGCAGGGGACAATGAGCAGTTCTTC
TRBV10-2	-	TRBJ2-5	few	CASRQQSQETQYF	TGCGCCAGCCGACAGCAATCCCAAGAGACCCAGTACTTC
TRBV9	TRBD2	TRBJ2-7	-	CASSSPGGYEQYF	TGTGCCAGCAGCTCCCCGGGGGGCTACGAGCAGTACTTC
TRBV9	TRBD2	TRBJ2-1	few	CASSVDGRSYNEQFF	TGTGCCAGCAGCGTAGACGGGAGGTCCTACAATGAGCAGTTCTTC
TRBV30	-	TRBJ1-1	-	CAWTGTTGLNTEAFF	TGTGCCTGGACTGGGACTACGGGGCTGAACACTGAAGCTTTCTTT
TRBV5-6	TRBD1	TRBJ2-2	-	CASSLYTGATGELFF	TGTGCCAGCAGCTTGTATACAGGGGCCACCGGGGAGCTGTTTTTT
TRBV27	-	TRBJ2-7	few	CASSSPTGIREQYF	TGTGCCAGCAGTTCCCCCACAGGAATCAGGGAGCAGTACTTC
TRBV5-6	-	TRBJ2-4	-	CASSLVTGLAKNIQYF	TGTGCCAGCAGCTTGGTAACAGGGCTAGCCAAAAACATTCAGTACTTC
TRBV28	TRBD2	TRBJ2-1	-	CASSDLAATINEQFF	TGTGCCAGCAGCGACCTAGCGGCGACGATCAATGAGCAGTTCTTC
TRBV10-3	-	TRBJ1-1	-	CAISESVGGATFF	TGTGCCATCAGTGAGTCTGTCGGTGGTGCGACTTTCTTT
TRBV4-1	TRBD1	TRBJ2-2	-	CATKQGANTGELFF	TGCGCCACCAAACAGGGGGCCAACACCGGGGAGCTGTTTTTT
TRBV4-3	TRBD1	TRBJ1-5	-	CASSQEQGSNQPQHF	TGCGCCAGCAGCCAGGAACAGGGGAGCAATCAGCCCCAGCATTTT
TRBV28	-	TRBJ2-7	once	CASRGISETYEQYF	TGTGCCAGCAGGGGGATTAGCGAGACCTACGAGCAGTACTTC
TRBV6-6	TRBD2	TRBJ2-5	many	CASSYASGSGETQYF	TGTGCCAGCAGTTACGCCAGCGGGAGTGGGGAGACCCAGTACTTC